These 19 T cell receptor beta chains were sequenced from one sample in a study of blood T cells in healthy people across ages. Through a sample-barcoded 5' primer and a J-beta primer mix, a second PCR was run for about 6 to 11 cycles. TCRdb independently ran MiXCR on the 5' RACE reads; one entry per CDR3 protein. This table has about 720,000 distinct CDR3 sequences, over 20% appearing once. The sample was blood. The receptors derive from a man aged 70-80 years in good health.

This clonotype was seen only a few times. The chain has TRBV6-6 and TRBJ2-5, with 7 bases matching TRBD2. Germline CDR1 reads MNHNY; CDR2 reads SVGAGI (reference sequence). This CDR3 has 14 residues. The V and J ends lost 6 bases and 1 base, in that order; junction bases with no gene match: 5. The CDR3 region has the DNA TGTGCCAGCAGGGCAGGGACTACCCAAGAGACCCAGTACTTC. As protein: CASRAGTTQETQYF.

In its sample, this clonotype was seen a few times. V gene TRBV7-2 combines with J gene TRBJ2-7; the D gene is possibly TRBD2 (6 bases). Trimming removed 2 bases at V and 1 base at J, with 12 bases between. Germline CDR1 SGHTA, CDR2 FQGNSA. This CDR3 has 15 residues. The CDR3 protein is CASSLHLGSSYEQYV. As DNA, the CDR3 is TGTGCCAGCAGCTTACATCTCGGGAGTTCCTACGAGCAGTACGTC.

This clonotype came up a few times. This may arise from a read error, as a much more abundant clone is one base away. This chain joins TRBV28 and TRBJ1-5, with no clear D. The CDR3 is made up of 14 amino acids. CDR1 and CDR2 from the germline V gene are MDHEN and SYDVKM. CDR3 DNA: TGTGCCAGCAGTCCTACAGTCGACAATCAGCCCCGGCATTTT. Encoded protein: CASSPTVDNQPRHF.

This clonotype was recorded many times. V and J are TRBV4-1 and TRBJ1-2; D possibly corresponds to TRBD1 (6 bases). In germline, CDR1 is MGHRA, CDR2 YSYEKL. The CDR3 is 15 residues long. Trimming stripped 4 bases from V and 7 bases from J, with 19 bases between. DNA for the CDR3: TGCGCCAGCAGCCCCGAACAGGGCCCTATAGGTGGCTACACCTTC. This codes for CASSPEQGPIGGYTF.

This clonotype occurred a few times. The chain combines TRBV10-3 with TRBJ1-1; perhaps TRBD1 as D (6 bases). The CDR3 totals 15 residues. The germline CDR1 and CDR2 sequences are ENHRY and SYGVKD. V was shortened by 2 bases and J by 0 bases, with 10 bases between the two germline ends. DNA of the CDR3: TGTGCCATCAGTGAGGGTCAGGGGATGAACACTGAAGCTTTCTTT. This sequence encodes CAISEGQGMNTEAFF.

This chain links TRBV12-3 or TRBV12-4 with TRBJ1-1; D is unclear. The length of the CDR3 is 14 residues. Trimming took 3 bases from V and 1 from J, leaving 9 bases between them. The CDR3 spells CASSFGVGNTEAFF. The CDR3 DNA reads TGTGCCAGCAGTTTTGGAGTGGGGAACACTGAAGCTTTCTTT.

V and J are TRBV14 and TRBJ1-3; D not certain. The ends were cut back, 4 bases at V and 2 bases at J, with 12 bases in the middle. CDR1 is SGHDN and CDR2 is FVKESK in the germline V gene. The CDR3 runs to 15 residues. The chain's CDR3 is CASSPWDGPGNTIYF. The DNA of the CDR3 is TGTGCCAGCAGCCCCTGGGATGGACCTGGAAACACCATATATTTT.

The chain combines TRBV7-2 with TRBJ2-5; D is ambiguous. Germline V gene sequence: CDR1 SGHTA, CDR2 FQGNSA. Trimming removed 4 bases from V and 5 bases from J, with 11 bases in between. The CDR3 extends over 13 amino acids. Here the CDR3 DNA reads TGTGCCAGCAGCTGGGTAGCTTCGGAGACCCAGTACTTC. This codes for CASSWVASETQYF.

The chain links TRBV5-1 to TRBJ2-5; D is perhaps TRBD1 or TRBD2 (5 bases each). V lost 0 bases and J lost 6, with 12 bases in between. CDR3 size: 14 residues. Germline-derived CDR1 and CDR2 are SGHRS and YFSETQ. The DNA for the CDR3 is TGCGCCAGCAGCTTGGAATCAGGGAGCAAGACCCAGTACTTC. The encoded protein is CASSLESGSKTQYF. The entire variable domain, with the rest obtained from reference TRBV5-1 and TRBJ2-5, is as follows: KAGVTQTPRYLIKTRGQQVTLSCSPISGHRSVSWYQQTPGQGLQFLFEYFSETQRNKGNFPGRFSGRQFSNSRSEMNVSTLELGDSALYLCASSLESGSKTQYFGPGTRLLVL.

V usage is TRBV29-1 and J usage is TRBJ2-7; D not resolved. The end of the DNA is better explained by TRBJ2-1, so the J call may be wrong. Germline CDR1 and CDR2: SQVTM and ANQGSEA. CDR3 length: 13 amino acids. CDR3 protein: CSPPRPHYNEQFF. CDR3 sequence (DNA): TGCAGCCCTCCCCGGCCCCATTACAATGAGCAGTTCTTC.

This clonotype has more than one count but fewer than ten. This chain links TRBV12-3 or TRBV12-4 with TRBJ1-2; 7 nucleotides align to TRBD1. This CDR3 is 14 amino acids long. V lost 5 bases, J lost 4 bases, and 7 bases stayed unmatched. CDR3 coding DNA: TGTGCCAGCAGTATACAGGGGTCGATCTATGGCTACACCTTC. Encoded protein: CASSIQGSIYGYTF.

The chain recombines TRBV6-5 with TRBJ1-6; maybe TRBD1 (6 bases). V was shortened by 1 base and J by 1 base, with 8 bases between the two germline ends. The CDR3 has 16 residues. Per germline, CDR1 MNHEY and CDR2 SVGAGI. CDR3 region: CASSYLQGSYNSPLHF. The CDR3 nucleotides are TGTGCCAGCAGTTACTTACAGGGTTCCTATAATTCACCCCTCCACTTT.

The rearrangement joins TRBV20-1 to TRBJ2-3, with 7 bases lining up with TRBD1. Germline V gene lookup returns CDR1 DFQATT and CDR2 SNEGSKA (reference sequence). V trimming: 5 bases; J trimming: 1 base; junction bases outside the gene matches: 3. The CDR3 runs 13 residues. DNA of the CDR3: TGCAGTGCTTGGACAGGCCGCACAGATACGCAGTATTTT. It specifies CSAWTGRTDTQYF.

This clonotype was counted between two and nine times. This chain links TRBV28 with TRBJ2-1; weak D call: TRBD1 (5 bases). CDR1 is MDHEN and CDR2 is SYDVKM in the germline V gene. Trimming took 2 bases from V and 0 from J, leaving 17 bases between them. This CDR3 region has 18 residues. The CDR3 region has the DNA TGTGCCAGCAGTTTAAGTGGGGCAGGGCGGAGCTCCTACAATGAGCAGTTCTTC. Translating it yields CASSLSGAGRSSYNEQFF.

This clonotype came up a few times. The chain has TRBV27 and TRBJ1-1; tentative D call: TRBD1 (5 bases). The CDR3 runs to 14 residues. Germline assignment: CDR1 MNHEY and CDR2 SMNVEV (reference sequence). V was shortened by 4 bases and J by 1 base, with 10 bases between the two germline ends. The CDR3 spells CASSSGRWNTEAFF. Written as DNA, the CDR3 is TGTGCCAGCAGTTCGGGACGTTGGAACACTGAAGCTTTCTTT.

In this sample, this clonotype turned up a few times. The chain uses TRBV27 and TRBJ2-5; D perhaps matches TRBD2 (7 bases). V was shortened by 9 bases and J by 1 base, with 12 bases between the two germline ends. CDR3 length: 13 amino acids. Germline V lookup: CDR1 MNHEY, CDR2 SMNVEV (reference sequence). CDR3 in DNA: TGTGCCAGAAAAGGGGGGGTCCAAGAGACCCAGTACTTC. Protein: CARKGGVQETQYF.

This clonotype was seen a few times. The junction shows a germline mismatch at one end, possibly a read error. The genes are TRBV7-7 and TRBJ2-5; D might be TRBD1 (6 bases). Germline assignment: CDR1 SSHAT and CDR2 FNYEAQ (reference sequence). The CDR3 is 14 amino acids. Here the CDR3 DNA reads TGTGCCAGCAGCTTATCAGGGGTCAGAGAGGCCCAGTACTTC. It translates to CASSLSGVREAQYF. The whole variable domain, remainder taken from reference TRBV7-7 and TRBJ2-5, is GAGVSQSPRYKVTKRGQDVTLRCDPISSHATLYWYQQALGQGPEFLTYFNYEAQPDKSGLPSDRFSAERPEGSISTLTIQRTEQRDSAMYRCASSLSGVREAQYFGPGTRLLVL.

This clonotype was recorded a few times. This chain uses TRBV6-2 or TRBV6-3 with TRBJ2-5, with 13 bases identical to TRBD2. From germline, CDR1 is MNHEY and CDR2 SVGEGT. V was pared by 2 bases and J by 1 base, with 7 bases of the junction left unmatched. This CDR3 spans 18 amino acids. The CDR3 is CASSYTPGLAGIQETQYF. CDR3 DNA sequence: TGTGCCAGCAGTTACACTCCGGGACTAGCGGGGATCCAAGAGACCCAGTACTTC.

This sequence joins TRBV7-9 and TRBJ1-2; 10 bases are a match to TRBD1. The CDR3 has 14 residues. Germline trimming cut 7 bases from V and 6 bases from J; bases unmatched to any gene: 8. Germline V CDR1 and CDR2: SEHNR, FQNEAQ (reference sequence). The CDR3 coding sequence is TGTGCCAGCACCGGGGACAGGGGATTTAATGGCTACACCTTC. This gives the protein CASTGDRGFNGYTF.